Below are 11 T cell receptor beta chains sequenced from a single sample in a study of control samples from healthy donors and cancer patients. Profiled with immunoSEQ multiplex PCR; TCRdb holds only in-frame clones, not every one. The repertoire consists of approximately 150,000 clones, with approximately 93% occurring once and the leading ten covering more than 5%. The sample taken for sequencing was blood. These receptors were obtained from a man between 18 and 35 years old in good health.

The chain combines TRBV3-1 (or the pseudogene TRBV3-2) with TRBJ1-2; 8 bases agree with TRBD1. Germline V gene lookup returns CDR1 LGHDT and CDR2 YNNKEL (reference sequence). The CDR3 extends over 19 amino acids. The J segment lost 3 bases and the V segment lost 4 bases, leaving 19 bases of the junction unmatched. The CDR3 sequence is CASSPRDRFFFRRDYGYTF. The CDR3 DNA reads as TGTGCCAGCAGCCCCCGGGACAGGTTTTTTTTCCGCCGTGACTATGGCTACACCTTC.

This clone was found once. The chain carries TRBV24-1 and TRBJ2-5; D is possibly TRBD1 or TRBD2 (6 bases each). The CDR3 loop spans 13 amino acids. Germline V gives CDR1 KGHDR, CDR2 SFDVKD. V was trimmed by 3 bases and J by 5 bases, leaving 9 bases between them. The CDR3, as DNA: TGTGCCACCAGTGATGGGGGGCGGGAGACCCAGTACTTC. Protein sequence: CATSDGGRETQYF.

Comment on this clone: Within the sample, other DNA sequences also encode this same CDR3. The rearrangement links TRBV29-1 to TRBJ2-7; tentatively, D is TRBD1 (5 bases). V dropped 4 bases and J dropped 4 bases, with 11 bases sitting between them. Germline CDR1 SQVTM, CDR2 ANQGSEA. The CDR3 spans 12 residues. The CDR3 loop reads CSVVGQGYEQYF. Here the CDR3 DNA reads TGCAGCGTTGTGGGGCAGGGATACGAGCAGTACTTC.

The chain joins TRBV24-1 to TRBJ2-1, with 9 bases that match TRBD1. Germline V CDR1 and CDR2: KGHDR, SFDVKD. The CDR3 consists of 15 residues. Trimming removed 1 base from V and 8 bases from J; junction bases left unmatched: 5. The CDR3 DNA sequence: TGTGCCACCAGTGATTTTCCGGGACAGGGCTATGAGCAGTTCTTC. Amino acids: CATSDFPGQGYEQFF.

The V call is TRBV7-9, the J call TRBJ2-2; no reliable D call. CDR3 length: 14 residues. Between the trimmed V and J ends, which lost 1 base and 3 bases, there was a span of 6 bases. Germline lookup yields CDR1 SEHNR and CDR2 FQNEAQ (reference sequence). CDR3 sequence reads: CASSLDRYTGELFF. CDR3 nucleotide sequence: TGTGCCAGCAGCTTAGACAGATACACCGGGGAGCTGTTTTTT.

The chain carries TRBV30 and TRBJ1-1; D gene uncertain. V gave up 0 bases and J gave up 4 bases, with 15 bases separating them. Germline V gives CDR1 GTSNPN, CDR2 SVGIG (reference sequence). The CDR3 runs 15 residues. DNA of the CDR3: TGTGCCTGGAGTGTACGTCTTTTGGCGTTCACTGAAGCTTTCTTT. It is translated as CAWSVRLLAFTEAFF. The whole variable domain, filled in from reference TRBV30 and TRBJ1-1, reads SQTIHQWPATLVQPVGSPLSLECTVEGTSNPNLYWYRQAAGRGLQLLFYSVGIGQISSEVPQNLSASRPQDRQFILSSKKLLLSDSGFYLCAWSVRLLAFTEAFFGQGTRLTVV.

This clone was detected only once. V gene TRBV7-8 combines with J gene TRBJ2-2; 8 bases align to TRBD2. J gave up 4 bases and V 2 bases, and 3 bases lay outside the gene matches. Germline loops: CDR1 SGHVS, CDR2 FQNEAQ. CDR3 length equals 15 residues. CDR3 DNA sequence: TGTGCCAGCAGCTTAACTAGCGGTTCCACCGGGGAGCTGTTTTTT. Its translation is CASSLTSGSTGELFF. Supplemented by reference TRBV7-8 and TRBJ2-2, the full variable domain reads GAGVSQSPRYKVAKRGQDVALRCDPISGHVSLFWYQQALGQGPEFLTYFQNEAQLDKSGLPSDRFFAERPEGSVSTLKIQRTQQEDSAVYLCASSLTSGSTGELFFGEGSRLTVL.

The rearrangement joins TRBV27 to TRBJ1-2; 8 positions match TRBD1. Germline CDR1 MNHEY, CDR2 SMNVEV (reference sequence). The CDR3 consists of 13 residues. J lost 7 bases, V lost 8 bases, and 9 bases had no gene match. CDR3 nucleotides: TGTGCCAGCCACCCCCAGGGGGCGGTTGGCTACACCTTC. Translation gives CASHPQGAVGYTF.

This CDR3 reads CASSPKEGNTEAFF. The CDR3 DNA reads TGTGCCAGCTCACCAAAAGAGGGGAACACTGAAGCTTTCTTT. This chain uses TRBV18 with TRBJ1-1; D gene unclear. In germline, CDR1 is KGHSH, CDR2 LQKENI. Trimming stripped 2 bases from V and 1 base from J, with 8 bases between. The CDR3 is 14 residues long. Complete variable domain (other parts from reference TRBV18 and TRBJ1-1): NAGVMQNPRHLVRRRGQEARLRCSPMKGHSHVYWYRQLPEEGLKFMVYLQKENIIDESGMPKERFSAEFPKEGPSILRIQQVVRGDSAAYFCASSPKEGNTEAFFGQGTRLTVV.

The V and J genes are TRBV4-1 and TRBJ2-7, with 7 nucleotides matching TRBD2. Trimming cost V 1 base and J 3 bases; bases outside gene matches: 3. The CDR3 covers 14 residues. Germline lookup yields CDR1 MGHRA and CDR2 YSYEKL. The chain's CDR3 is CASSQGLAVYEQYF. For the CDR3, the DNA is TGCGCCAGCAGCCAAGGGCTAGCGGTCTACGAGCAGTACTTC.

The chain joins TRBV6-5 to TRBJ2-1; D might be TRBD2 (5 bases). The V end was cut by 8 bases, the J end by 2 bases, with 13 bases between. The V gene's germline CDR1 is MNHEY and CDR2 SVGAGI. The CDR3 loop spans 14 amino acids. In nucleotides, the CDR3 is TGTGCCAGCCATACCTCGGGGACCTACAATGAGCAGTTCTTC. Its translation is CASHTSGTYNEQFF.